The TCR beta chain under discussion was sequenced for a study of vaccination and CD4 T cells after COVID-19. For the study at large: With a range of 35 to 161, the median interval from diagnosis to drawing post-COVID samples was roughly 91 days. Whole-study findings and limits: Convalescent patients' median share of reactive clones seen only post-vaccination was around 90%.

Comment on this clonotype: The antigen is unknown.

At the Johns Hopkins FTIC core, DNA taken from cultured CD4+ T cells was sequenced by way of the Oncomine TCR Beta short-read assay. Genomic DNA extraction was carried out from cultured CD4+ T cells. TCRdb reanalysed the PCR reads using MiXCR and keeps one entry per CDR3 protein. The profile shows 7,000 or so distinct CDR3 sequences, about a third of them singletons. The treatment denotes: approximately 11-day PBMC culture with coronavirus spike peptide pools or control peptides (ViraFEST assay). The unexposed donor provided CD4+ T cells, which were taken before the COVID-19 pandemic (2011-2018). CD4+ T cells from unexposed donors were probed, cells permitting, with SARS-CoV-2 S/N and four cold-coronavirus spikes. Source material: CD4+ T cells from blood, cultured in vitro. This TCR came from a human donor in good health.

The chain's CDR3 is CASSSQGANTGELFF. CDR3 sequence (DNA): TGTGCCAGCAGTTCGCAGGGTGCGAACACCGGGGAGCTGTTTTTT. The chain is built from TRBV7-6 and TRBJ2-2; tentative D call: TRBD1 (5 bases). The CDR3 is made up of 15 amino acids. Trimming left V 6 bases short and J 0 bases short, with 11 bases between. CDR1 and CDR2 (germline): SGHVS, FNYEAQ.